This T cell receptor (beta chain) was captured in a study of blood T cell repertoires in COVID-19. Overall study context: From the United States, Italy and Spain came samples of acute and convalescent COVID-19. PBMCs, B-cell-depleted T cells, or T cells provided the cDNA or gDNA that made up the material.

In this sample, this clone turned up many times. This CDR3 contains 12 residues. Losses at the gene ends were 3 bases for V and 6 bases for J; bases not matched to a gene: 2. CDR1 and CDR2 (germline): SGHNT, YENEEA. The authors' processing: Quantification of nucleated cells was approximated via reference gene primer amplification. Data came from immunoSEQ multiplex PCR; TCRdb stores just in-frame clones and leaves some out. The V and J calls and clone size were taken over from that table, and D and trimming were inferred from the DNA. The sample has roughly 170,000 clones; about nine tenths are singletons.

Sequenced sample: peripheral blood. This TCR was recovered from a man between 65 and 79 years old with active or convalescent COVID-19. The rearrangement uses TRBV11-3 and TRBJ2-7, with 7 bases fitting TRBD1. The CDR3 spells CASSFSGGEQYF. The CDR3 DNA is TGTGCCAGCAGCTTTTCAGGGGGCGAGCAGTACTTC. The complete variable domain, with remaining parts taken from reference TRBV11-3 and TRBJ2-7, reads EAGVVQSPRYKIIEKKQPVAFWCNPISGHNTLYWYLQNLGQGPELLIRYENEEAVDDSQLPKDRFSAERLKGVDSTLKIQPAELGDSAVYLCASSFSGGEQYFGPGTRLTVT.